The next 4 T cell receptor beta chains were all read from a single sample in a study of T cells in Graves' hyperthyroidism and ophthalmopathy. Amplified regions were TCR beta CDR3 sequences from RNA transcripts. Researchers ran a first-round RT-PCR on the TCR CDR3 using the HTBI primer set. From the multiplex PCR reads, TCRdb called clonotypes with MiXCR, one entry per CDR3 protein. The sample consists of around 400,000 distinct CDR3 sequences, 13% to 15% of them appearing once. Specimen: blood. All receptors derive from a woman aged 60-70 years with Graves' ophthalmopathy.

About this clonotype: A much more abundant neighbour one base away suggests this may be a read error. The final CDR3 position lacks the conserved phenylalanine or tryptophan, pointing to a likely read error. The CDR3 is CASSQTGVQPQHL. The DNA for the CDR3 is TGTGCCAGCAGTCAAACAGGGGTTCAGCCCCAGCATCTT. The chain uses TRBV11-2 and TRBJ1-5, with 7 nucleotides matching TRBD1. The V and J ends lost 6 bases and 6 bases, in that order; junction bases with no gene match: 5. Germline V CDR1 and CDR2: SGHAT, FQNNGV. The CDR3 runs 13 residues.

This clonotype came up a few times. The V call is TRBV19, the J call TRBJ1-5; D remains unclear. This CDR3 comprises 16 residues. Trimming shortened V by 0 bases and J by 4 bases, and 13 bases separated the two germline ends. CDR1 is LNHDA and CDR2 is SQIVND in the germline V gene (reference sequence). CDR3 DNA: TGTGCCAGTAGTATAGATCCGGCGTATACTAATCAGCCCCAGCATTTT. Translating gives CASSIDPAYTNQPQHF.

This clonotype was seen more than once but under ten times. The chain employs TRBV9 and TRBJ2-7, with 9 nucleotides matching TRBD2. Germline V gene lookup returns CDR1 SGDLS and CDR2 YYNGEE. J lost 6 bases, V lost 1 base, and 5 bases had no gene match. The CDR3 is made up of 14 amino acids. The CDR3 sequence is CASSVTGLATEQYF. The CDR3 DNA follows: TGTGCCAGCAGCGTAACCGGACTAGCGACCGAGCAGTACTTC.

This clonotype was seen a few times. This chain connects TRBV5-8 to TRBJ2-5; D gene unclear. Between the trimmed V and J ends, which lost 0 bases and 2 bases, there was a span of 11 bases. This CDR3 is built from 15 residues. Germline lookup yields CDR1 SGHTS and CDR2 YDEGEE. CDR3 sequence (DNA): TGTGCCAGCAGCTTGGGGCGTACTCAACAAGAGACCCAGTACTTC. Translating it yields CASSLGRTQQETQYF.